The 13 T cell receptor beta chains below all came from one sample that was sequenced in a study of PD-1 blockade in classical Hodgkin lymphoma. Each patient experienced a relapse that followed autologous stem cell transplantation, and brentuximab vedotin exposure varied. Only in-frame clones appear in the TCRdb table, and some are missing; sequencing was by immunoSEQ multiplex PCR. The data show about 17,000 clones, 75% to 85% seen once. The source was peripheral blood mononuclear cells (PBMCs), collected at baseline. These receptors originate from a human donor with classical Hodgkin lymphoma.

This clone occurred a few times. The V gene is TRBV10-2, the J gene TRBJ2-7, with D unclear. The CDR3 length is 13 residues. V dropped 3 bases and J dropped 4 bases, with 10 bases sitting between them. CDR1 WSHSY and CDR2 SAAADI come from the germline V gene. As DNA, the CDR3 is TGCGCCAGCAGTGACTCTCTGAAGTACGAGCAGTACTTC. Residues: CASSDSLKYEQYF.

In DNA, the CDR3 is TGTGCCAGCGGCCAGCCCGGCTGGGGCACAGATACGCAGTATTTT. It encodes CASGQPGWGTDTQYF. J is TRBJ2-3 and V is TRBV28; D is ambiguous. Trimming took off 8 bases at V and 1 base at J, with 16 bases between the two ends. The germline V gene has CDR1 MDHEN and CDR2 SYDVKM. The CDR3 totals 15 residues.

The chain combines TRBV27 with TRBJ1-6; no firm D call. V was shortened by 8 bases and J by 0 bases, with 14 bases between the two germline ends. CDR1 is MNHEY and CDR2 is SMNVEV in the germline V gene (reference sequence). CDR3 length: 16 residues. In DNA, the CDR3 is TGTGCCAGCCGCGCCCCATTGAGCTCCTATAATTCACCCCTCCACTTT. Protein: CASRAPLSSYNSPLHF.

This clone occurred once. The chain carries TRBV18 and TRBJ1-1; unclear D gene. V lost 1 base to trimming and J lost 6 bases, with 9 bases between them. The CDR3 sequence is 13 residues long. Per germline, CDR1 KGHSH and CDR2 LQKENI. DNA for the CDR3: TGTGCCAGCTCACCACGGCCGGAGGCTGAAGCTTTCTTT. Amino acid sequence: CASSPRPEAEAFF.

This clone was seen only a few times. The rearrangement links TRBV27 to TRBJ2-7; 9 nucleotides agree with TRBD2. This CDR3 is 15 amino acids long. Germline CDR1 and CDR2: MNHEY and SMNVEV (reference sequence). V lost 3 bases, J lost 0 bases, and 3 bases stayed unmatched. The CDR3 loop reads CASSLSGGYSYEQYF. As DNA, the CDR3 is TGTGCCAGCAGTTTGAGCGGGGGGTACTCCTACGAGCAGTACTTC.

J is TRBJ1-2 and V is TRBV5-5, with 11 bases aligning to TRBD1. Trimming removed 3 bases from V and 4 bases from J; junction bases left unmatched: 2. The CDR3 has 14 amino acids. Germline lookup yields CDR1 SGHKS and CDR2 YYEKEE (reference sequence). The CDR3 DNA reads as TGTGCCAGCAGCTGGGGACAGGGGGGCTATGGCTACACCTTC. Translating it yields CASSWGQGGYGYTF.

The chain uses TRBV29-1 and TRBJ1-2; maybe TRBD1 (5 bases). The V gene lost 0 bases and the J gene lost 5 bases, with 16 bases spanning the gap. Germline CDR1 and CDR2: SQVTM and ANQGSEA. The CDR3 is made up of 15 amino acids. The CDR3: CSVEDLEGAGYGYTF. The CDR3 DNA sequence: TGCAGCGTTGAAGATCTGGAGGGTGCAGGGTATGGCTACACCTTC.

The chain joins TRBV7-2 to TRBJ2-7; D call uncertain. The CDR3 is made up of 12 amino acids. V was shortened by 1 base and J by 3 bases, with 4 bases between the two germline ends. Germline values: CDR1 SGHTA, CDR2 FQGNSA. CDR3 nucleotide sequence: TGTGCCAGCAGCTTAGACCACTACGAGCAGTACTTC. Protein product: CASSLDHYEQYF.

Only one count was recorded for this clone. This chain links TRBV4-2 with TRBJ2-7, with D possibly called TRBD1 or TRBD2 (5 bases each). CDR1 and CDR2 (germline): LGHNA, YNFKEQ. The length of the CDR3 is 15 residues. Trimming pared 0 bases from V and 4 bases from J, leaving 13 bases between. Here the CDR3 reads CASSQDWGRSYEQYF. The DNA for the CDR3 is TGTGCCAGCAGCCAAGATTGGGGACGGTCTTACGAGCAGTACTTC.

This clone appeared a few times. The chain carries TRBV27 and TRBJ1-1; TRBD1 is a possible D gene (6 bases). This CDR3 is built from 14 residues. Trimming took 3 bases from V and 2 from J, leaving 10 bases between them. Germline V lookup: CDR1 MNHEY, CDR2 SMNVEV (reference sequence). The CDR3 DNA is TGTGCCAGCAGTTTGGGGACACCAAACACTGAAGCTTTCTTT. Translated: CASSLGTPNTEAFF.

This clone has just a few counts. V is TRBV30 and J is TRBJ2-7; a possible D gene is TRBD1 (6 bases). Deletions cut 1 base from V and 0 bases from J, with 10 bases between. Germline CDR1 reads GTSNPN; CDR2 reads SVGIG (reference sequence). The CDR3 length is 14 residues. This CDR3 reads CAWSEGHFSYEQYF. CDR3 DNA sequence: TGTGCCTGGAGTGAGGGACACTTCTCCTACGAGCAGTACTTC. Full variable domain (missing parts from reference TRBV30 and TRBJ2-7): SQTIHQWPATLVQPVGSPLSLECTVEGTSNPNLYWYRQAAGRGLQLLFYSVGIGQISSEVPQNLSASRPQDRQFILSSKKLLLSDSGFYLCAWSEGHFSYEQYFGPGTRLTVT.

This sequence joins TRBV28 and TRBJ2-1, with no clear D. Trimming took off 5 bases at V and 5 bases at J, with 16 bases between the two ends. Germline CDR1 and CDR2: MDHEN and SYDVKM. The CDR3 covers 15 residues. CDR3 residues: CASSPPVTANNEQFF. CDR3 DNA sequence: TGTGCCAGCAGTCCACCGGTTACTGCAAACAATGAGCAGTTCTTC.

CDR3 amino acids: CASSLGSGIGTMKQFF. CDR3 DNA sequence: TGTGCCAGCAGCTTAGGGTCCGGGATTGGGACAATGAAGCAGTTCTTC. V is TRBV7-2 and J is TRBJ2-1; a possible D gene is TRBD1 (6 bases). The CDR3 is 16 amino acids. Per the germline V gene, CDR1 is SGHTA and CDR2 is FQGNSA. V lost 1 base to trimming and J lost 11 bases, with 21 bases between them.